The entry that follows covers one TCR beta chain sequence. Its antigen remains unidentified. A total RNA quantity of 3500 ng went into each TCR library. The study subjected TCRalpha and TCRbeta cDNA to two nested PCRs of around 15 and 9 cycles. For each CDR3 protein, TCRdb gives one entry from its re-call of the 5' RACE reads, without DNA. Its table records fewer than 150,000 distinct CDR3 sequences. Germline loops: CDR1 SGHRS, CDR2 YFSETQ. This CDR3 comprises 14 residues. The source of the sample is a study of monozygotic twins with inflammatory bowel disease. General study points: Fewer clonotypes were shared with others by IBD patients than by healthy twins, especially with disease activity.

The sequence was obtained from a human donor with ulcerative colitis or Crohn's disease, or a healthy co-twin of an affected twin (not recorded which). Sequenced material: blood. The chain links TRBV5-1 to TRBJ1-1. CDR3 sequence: CASSLGVGNTEAFF.